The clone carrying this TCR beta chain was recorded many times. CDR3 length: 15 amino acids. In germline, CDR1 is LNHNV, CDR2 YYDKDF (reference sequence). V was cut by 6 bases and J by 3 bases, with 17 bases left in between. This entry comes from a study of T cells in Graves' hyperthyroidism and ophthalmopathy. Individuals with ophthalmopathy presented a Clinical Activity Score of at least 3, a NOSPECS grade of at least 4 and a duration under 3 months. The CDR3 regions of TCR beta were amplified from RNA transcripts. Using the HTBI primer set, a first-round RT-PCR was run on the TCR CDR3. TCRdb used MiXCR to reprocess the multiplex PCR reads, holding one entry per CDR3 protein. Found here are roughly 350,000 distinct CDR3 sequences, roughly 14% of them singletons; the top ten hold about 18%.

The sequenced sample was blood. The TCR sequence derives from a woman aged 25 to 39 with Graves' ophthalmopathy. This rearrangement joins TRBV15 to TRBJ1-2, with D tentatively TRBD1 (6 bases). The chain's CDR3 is CATSPTRGLDYGYTF. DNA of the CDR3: TGTGCCACCAGTCCAACCAGGGGTCTCGACTATGGCTACACCTTC.